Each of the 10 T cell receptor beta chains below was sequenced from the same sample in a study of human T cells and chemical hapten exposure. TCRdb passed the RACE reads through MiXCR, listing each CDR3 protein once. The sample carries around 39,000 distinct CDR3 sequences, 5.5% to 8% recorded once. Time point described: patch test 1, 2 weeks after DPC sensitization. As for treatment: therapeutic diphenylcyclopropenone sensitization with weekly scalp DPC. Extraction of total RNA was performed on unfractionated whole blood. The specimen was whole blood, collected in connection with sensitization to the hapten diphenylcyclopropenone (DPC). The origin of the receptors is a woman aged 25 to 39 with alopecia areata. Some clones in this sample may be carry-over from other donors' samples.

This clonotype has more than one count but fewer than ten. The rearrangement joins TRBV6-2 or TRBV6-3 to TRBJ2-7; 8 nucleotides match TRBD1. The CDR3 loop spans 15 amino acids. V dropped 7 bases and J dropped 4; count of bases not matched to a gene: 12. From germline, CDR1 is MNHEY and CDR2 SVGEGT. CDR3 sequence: CASIQPGTGVYEQYF. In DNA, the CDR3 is TGTGCCAGCATCCAACCCGGGACAGGAGTGTACGAGCAGTACTTC.

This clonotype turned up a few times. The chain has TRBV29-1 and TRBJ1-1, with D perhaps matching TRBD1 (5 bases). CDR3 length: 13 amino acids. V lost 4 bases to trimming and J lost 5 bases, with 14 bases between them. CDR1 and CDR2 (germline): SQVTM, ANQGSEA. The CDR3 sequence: CSVGRGGETEAFF. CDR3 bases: TGCAGCGTTGGGCGCGGGGGAGAGACTGAAGCTTTCTTT.

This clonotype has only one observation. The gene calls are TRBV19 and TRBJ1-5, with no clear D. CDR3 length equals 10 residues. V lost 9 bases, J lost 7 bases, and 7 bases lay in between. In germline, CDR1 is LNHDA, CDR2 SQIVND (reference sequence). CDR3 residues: CASGTQPQHF. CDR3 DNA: TGTGCCAGCGGAACCCAGCCCCAGCATTTT.

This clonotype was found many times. The CDR3 reads CASRLGGNQPQHF. CDR3 coding DNA: TGTGCCAGCAGGTTGGGCGGAAATCAGCCCCAGCATTTT. The J gene is TRBJ1-5, the V gene TRBV6-5; D gene uncertain. V was clipped by 6 bases and J by 4 bases, with 10 bases between them. Germline CDR1 MNHEY, CDR2 SVGAGI. The CDR3 is 13 amino acids.

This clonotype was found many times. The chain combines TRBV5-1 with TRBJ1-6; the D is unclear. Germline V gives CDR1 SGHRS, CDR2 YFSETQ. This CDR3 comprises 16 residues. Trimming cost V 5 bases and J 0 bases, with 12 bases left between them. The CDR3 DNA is TGCGCCAGCAGGGACCGACGGGACTCCTATAATTCACCCCTCCACTTT. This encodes CASRDRRDSYNSPLHF.

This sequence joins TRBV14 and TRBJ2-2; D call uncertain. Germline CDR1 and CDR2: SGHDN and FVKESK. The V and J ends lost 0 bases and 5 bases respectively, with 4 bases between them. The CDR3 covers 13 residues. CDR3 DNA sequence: TGTGCCAGCAGCCAAGATTATACCGGGGAGCTGTTTTTT. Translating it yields CASSQDYTGELFF.

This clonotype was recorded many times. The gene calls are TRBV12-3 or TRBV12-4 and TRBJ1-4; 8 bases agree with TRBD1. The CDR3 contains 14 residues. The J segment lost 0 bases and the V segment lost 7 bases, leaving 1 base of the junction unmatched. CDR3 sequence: CASTGQATNEKLFF. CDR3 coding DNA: TGTGCCAGCACGGGACAGGCAACTAATGAAAAACTGTTTTTT.

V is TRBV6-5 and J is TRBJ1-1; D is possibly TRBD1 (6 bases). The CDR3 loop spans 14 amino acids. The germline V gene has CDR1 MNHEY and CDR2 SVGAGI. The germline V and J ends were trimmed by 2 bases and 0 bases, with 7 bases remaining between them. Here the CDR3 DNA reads TGTGCCAGCAGTTACGGACAGATGAACACTGAAGCTTTCTTT. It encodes CASSYGQMNTEAFF.

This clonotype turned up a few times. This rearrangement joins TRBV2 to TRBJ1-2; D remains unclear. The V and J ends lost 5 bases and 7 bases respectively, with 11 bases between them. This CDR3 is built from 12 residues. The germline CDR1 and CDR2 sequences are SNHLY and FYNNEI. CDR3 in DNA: TGTGCCAGCAGTCCACGACACCTTGGCTACACCTTC. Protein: CASSPRHLGYTF.

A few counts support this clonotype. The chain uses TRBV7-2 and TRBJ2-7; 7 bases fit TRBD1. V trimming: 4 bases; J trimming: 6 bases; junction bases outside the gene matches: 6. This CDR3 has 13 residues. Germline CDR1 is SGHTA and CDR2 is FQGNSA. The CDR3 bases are TGTGCCAGCAGCTCCGAGACAGGGCGCGAGCAGTACTTC. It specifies CASSSETGREQYF.